This T cell receptor (beta chain) was documented in a study of identifying expanded T cells in peripheral blood (dated by TCRdb to between 2018 and 2021). Describing the broader study: Technical replicates were generated by sequencing separate aliquots of the same genomic DNA pool, with four replicates compared pairwise.

What the study reported, not specific to this receptor: In all healthy donors, the variance in clone template counts between samples taken roughly 14 days apart rose significantly as total template count increased. Approximately 1.2 differentially abundant clones were flagged by the binomial model between technical replicates, whereas about 16 and 19 were flagged over two weeks and four weeks, respectively. The authors expected biological variance in healthy repertoires might increase further over much longer intervals such as months to years. The beta-binomial model significantly reduced the number of clones called differentially abundant and the false-positive rate across all healthy-donor time intervals.

During the collection period, no immune events, such as infections, were documented for the healthy donors. To calibrate time-dependent variance in a beta-binomial model of T-cell clone differential abundance, blood repertoires from healthy donors were used as a training cohort. The training cohort was composed of roughly ten healthy donors, 3 female and 7 male. An age range of about 25 to 64 years, with an average of about 45 years, was recorded for the donors. Whole blood, obtained from a commercial supplier, was collected from each healthy donor at three time points spaced two weeks apart. For immunosequencing, genomic DNA was extracted from whole blood that had not been sorted. TCRbeta CDR3 regions were profiled by bias-controlled multiplex PCR amplification of genomic DNA with the immunoSEQ Assay. The paper's data handling went like this. The absolute abundance of each unique TCRbeta CDR3 region was quantified after sequences were collapsed and filtered. Two models were used to test differential abundance: a binomial model (Fisher-equivalent) and a beta-binomial model that adds time-dependent variance fitted from healthy donors. Clones with fewer than 5 combined templates were excluded, and clones with Benjamini-Hochberg FDR below 0.01 were called differentially abundant. Beta-binomial variance was modeled as a function of total template count across the two samples using the form v = (b*log(k)+a)^2. Here the immuneACCESS table is served through TCRdb, limited to in-frame sequences with V and J called. Missing clones are a known gap in these copies; in checked studies unresolved V genes cover under half, and the rest lacks a known reason. The V and J calls and the clone size are those of that table, but D and trimming were determined from the DNA. The sample yields 110,000 or so clones; around 89% were counted once. Approximately 8% of the sample is taken by the ten largest.

Remarks on this clone: Its antigen has not been determined. Qualities for individual bases were not recorded, and no much larger clone is one base off.

This clonotype was sampled from a person between 18 and 70 years old in good health. Input material: blood.

The nucleotides are TGTGCCTGGAGTGGCGGGGGTTCTCTCAACTATAATTCACCCCTCCACTTT. This translates into CAWSGGGSLNYNSPLHF. The rearranged chain carries TRBV30 and TRBJ1-6; D gene: possibly TRBD1, on 5 matching bases. Between the V and J ends, shortened by 1 base and 3 bases respectively, the junction contains 16 bases. CDR1 GTSNPN and CDR2 SVGIG were looked up in the germline V gene (reference sequence). Including cysteine and phenylalanine, the CDR3 has 17 amino acids. Only the CDR3 part of the read is kept: 51 bases, read in frame from the first base.